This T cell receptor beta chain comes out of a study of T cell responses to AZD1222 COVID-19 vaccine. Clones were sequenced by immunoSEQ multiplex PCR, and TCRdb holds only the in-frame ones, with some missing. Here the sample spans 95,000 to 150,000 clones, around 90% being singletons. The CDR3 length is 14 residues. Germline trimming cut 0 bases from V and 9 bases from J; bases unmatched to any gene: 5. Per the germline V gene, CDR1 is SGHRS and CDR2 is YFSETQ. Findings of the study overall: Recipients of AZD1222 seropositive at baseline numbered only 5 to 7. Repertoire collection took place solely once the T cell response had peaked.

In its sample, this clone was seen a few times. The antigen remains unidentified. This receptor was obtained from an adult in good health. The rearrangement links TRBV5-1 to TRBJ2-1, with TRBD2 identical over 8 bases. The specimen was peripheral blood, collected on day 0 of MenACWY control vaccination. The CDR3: CASSLGLASGEQFF. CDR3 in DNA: TGCGCCAGCAGCTTGGGACTAGCGTCGGGTGAGCAGTTCTTC.